The 9 T cell receptor beta chains reported below all come from one sample, sequenced in a study of early T cells in non-severe SARS-CoV-2 infection. Each CDR3 protein is one row after TCRdb ran MiXCR on the 5' RACE reads. The sample holds tens of thousands of distinct CDR3 sequences, roughly 5.8% seen once. Sequencing was done on a sample of whole blood. The receptors were sampled from an adult who was a healthcare worker with PCR-confirmed SARS-CoV-2 infection or an uninfected control (not recorded which).

This clonotype was found many times. The chain couples TRBV7-3 to TRBJ2-5; D is perhaps TRBD1 (5 bases). The germline CDR1 and CDR2 sequences are SGHTA and FQGTGA. This CDR3 spans 13 amino acids. V lost 4 bases and J lost 5, with 11 bases in between. The CDR3: CASSSSYRETQYF. In DNA, the CDR3 is TGTGCCAGCAGCTCCTCCTACAGGGAGACCCAGTACTTC.

The V and J genes are TRBV28 and TRBJ1-6; D is uncertain. The CDR3 extends over 15 amino acids. The V gene's germline CDR1 is MDHEN and CDR2 SYDVKM. The ends were cut back, 5 bases at V and 7 bases at J, with 15 bases in the middle. The CDR3 is CASSHRREDNSPLHF. The CDR3 DNA reads TGTGCCAGCAGTCACCGACGGGAGGACAATTCACCCCTCCACTTT.

This clonotype was detected many times. The CDR3: CASSRGGSEETQYF. In DNA form, the CDR3 reads TGCGCCAGCAGCCGAGGGGGTAGCGAAGAGACCCAGTACTTC. This sequence joins TRBV5-1 and TRBJ2-5; a weak D match, TRBD1 (6 bases). Deletions cut 4 bases from V and 3 bases from J, with 13 bases between. CDR3 length: 14 residues. CDR1 SGHRS and CDR2 YFSETQ come from the germline V gene.

In regard to this clonotype: This clone may be a read error of a much larger clone one base away. The chain's CDR3 is CVSALTSGSYEQYF. The CDR3 region has the DNA TGTGTCAGCGCCCTCACTAGCGGCTCCTACGAGCAGTACTTC. V usage is TRBV12-3 or TRBV12-4 and J usage is TRBJ2-7; TRBD2 agrees at 8 bases. This CDR3 has 14 amino acids.

This clonotype was recorded at least ten times. This rearrangement joins TRBV10-3 to TRBJ2-2, with a weak D call TRBD2 (5 bases). This CDR3 has 14 amino acids. Germline values: CDR1 ENHRY, CDR2 SYGVKD. V gave up 7 bases and J gave up 4 bases, with 13 bases separating them. The CDR3 region has the DNA TGTGCCATCAACGCGGGCCAGGTCACCGGGGAGCTGTTTTTT. Encoded protein: CAINAGQVTGELFF.

This clonotype was observed at least ten times. The chain is built from TRBV5-8 and TRBJ1-1; the D is unclear. Germline CDR1 reads SGHTS; CDR2 reads YDEGEE. CDR3 length: 12 amino acids. With 5 bases removed from V and 3 bases from J, the gap between germline ends came to 8 bases. CDR3 in DNA: TGTGCCAGCAGGGGAGCGTACACTGAAGCTTTCTTT. This sequence encodes CASRGAYTEAFF.

J is TRBJ1-2 and V is TRBV19; 7 bases fit TRBD1. The CDR3 sequence is 13 residues long. The germline V gene encodes CDR1 LNHDA and CDR2 SQIVND (reference sequence). The J segment lost 2 bases and the V segment lost 10 bases, leaving 7 bases of the junction unmatched. This CDR3 reads CATRRDRNYGYTF. As DNA, the CDR3 is TGTGCCACCCGCCGGGACAGAAACTATGGCTACACCTTC.

The chain couples TRBV11-1 to TRBJ2-3; D remains unclear. Germline V gene lookup returns CDR1 SGHAT and CDR2 FQDESV (reference sequence). With 2 bases removed from V and 6 bases from J, the gap between germline ends came to 15 bases. The CDR3 totals 15 residues. In nucleotides, the CDR3 is TGTGCCAGCAGCTTACAAGGGCCCGGTCGGGATACGCAGTATTTT. This gives the protein CASSLQGPGRDTQYF.

The chain combines TRBV10-3 with TRBJ1-2, with a possible D match to TRBD1 (5 bases). Germline V gene data show CDR1 as ENHRY and CDR2 as SYGVKD. Trimming cost V 6 bases and J 4 bases, with 12 bases left between them. This CDR3 has 13 residues. CDR3 loop: CAISGDGGYGYTF. The CDR3 DNA sequence: TGTGCCATCAGCGGGGACGGGGGCTATGGCTACACCTTC.